One and the same sample provided the 10 T cell receptor beta chains below, sequenced in a study of response to subunit inactivated influenza vaccine. TCRdb called the RT-PCR reads again in MiXCR, with one record for every CDR3 protein. The table records about 540,000 distinct CDR3 sequences, around 21% of them present only once. This same sample was also taken into another study, of T cells expressing NK-cell markers. Turning to that study: What made the TCR beta cDNA was 5'RACE template switching with UMIs.

The material was CD4+ T cells sorted from PBMCs, obtained 11 to 12 days after vaccination. These receptors all stem from a man aged 50 to 60 who received an inactivated influenza vaccine.

The chain couples TRBV14 to TRBJ1-2, with 9 positions matching TRBD1. The junction had 6 bases not matched to a gene; V was cut back by 5 bases and J by 8 bases. Germline V gene data show CDR1 as SGHDN and CDR2 as FVKESK. This CDR3 has 13 residues. Written as DNA, the CDR3 is TGTGCCAGCAGCTCGCGGACAGGGGACGGCTACACCTTC. Encoded protein: CASSSRTGDGYTF.

Here the CDR3 reads CASSTSGRVSEQYF. The CDR3 DNA sequence: TGTGCCAGCAGCACTAGCGGGAGGGTCAGCGAGCAGTACTTC. The V call is TRBV28, the J call TRBJ2-7; TRBD2 matches 13 bases. V was pared by 6 bases and J by 6 bases, with 5 bases of the junction left unmatched. Germline V CDR1 and CDR2: MDHEN, SYDVKM. The CDR3 totals 14 residues.

The rearrangement links TRBV3-1 to TRBJ2-7, with TRBD2 matching 13 bases. The CDR3 is 15 residues long. The J segment lost 5 bases and the V segment lost 2 bases, leaving 3 bases of the junction unmatched. Germline CDR1 and CDR2: LGHDT and YNNKEL (reference sequence). The CDR3 coding sequence is TGTGCCAGCAGCCAAACCGGGACTAGCGGGAACGAGCAGTACTTC. Translating gives CASSQTGTSGNEQYF.

V gene TRBV5-1 combines with J gene TRBJ2-7; the D is unclear. Germline CDR1 and CDR2: SGHRS and YFSETQ. This CDR3 is 15 amino acids long. V lost 0 bases and J lost 1, with 11 bases in between. The CDR3: CASSLGPTPSYEQYF. In DNA, the CDR3 is TGCGCCAGCAGCTTGGGTCCAACCCCTTCCTACGAGCAGTACTTC.

This clonotype was seen a few times. The rearrangement joins TRBV7-9 to TRBJ2-2; D ambiguous. The CDR3 consists of 14 residues. CDR1 is SEHNR and CDR2 is FQNEAQ in the germline V gene (reference sequence). The V end was cut by 3 bases, the J end by 7 bases, with 12 bases between. The CDR3 sequence: CASSFSQASGELFF. The DNA of the CDR3 is TGTGCCAGCAGCTTCAGTCAAGCGAGCGGGGAGCTGTTTTTT.

This clonotype came up a few times. The rearrangement joins TRBV7-2 to TRBJ1-1; D possibly corresponds to TRBD1 (5 bases). The CDR3 contains 16 residues. The V gene's germline CDR1 is SGHTA and CDR2 FQGNSA. Trimming removed 2 bases at V and 4 bases at J, with 17 bases between. CDR3 sequence (DNA): TGTGCCAGCAGCTTAACCTGGGGCCGGTCTTCCACTGAAGCTTTCTTT. It is translated as CASSLTWGRSSTEAFF.

This clonotype has only a few counts. This chain connects TRBV12-3 or TRBV12-4 to TRBJ1-1; tentatively, D is TRBD1 (5 bases). This CDR3 is built from 12 residues. V dropped 5 bases and J dropped 8 bases, with 12 bases sitting between them. The CDR3 DNA reads TGTGCCAGCAGTCTTGGGGCTGCCGAAGCTTTCTTT. Translated: CASSLGAAEAFF.

This clonotype has only a few counts. The J gene is TRBJ1-2, the V gene TRBV6-2 or TRBV6-3; D is unresolved. The CDR3 spans 14 residues. The V gene's germline CDR1 is MNHEY and CDR2 SVGEGT. V lost 0 bases to trimming and J lost 6 bases, with 11 bases between them. The CDR3 sequence is CASSYSTIGNGYTF. Written as DNA, the CDR3 is TGTGCCAGCAGTTACTCGACGATCGGGAATGGCTACACCTTC.

This clonotype was found a few times. The V gene is TRBV7-8, the J gene TRBJ2-7; a possible D gene is TRBD1 (5 bases). CDR1 and CDR2 from the germline V gene are SGHVS and FQNEAQ. CDR3 size: 15 residues. With 5 bases removed from V and 4 bases from J, the gap between germline ends came to 18 bases. Here the CDR3 reads CASSLTEAGPYEQYF. The CDR3 bases are TGTGCCAGCAGCCTGACAGAAGCCGGTCCTTACGAGCAGTACTTC.

This clonotype was detected a few times. The chain joins TRBV20-1 to TRBJ2-3, with TRBD2 identical over 10 bases. Germline V CDR1 and CDR2: DFQATT, SNEGSKA (reference sequence). V gave up 1 base and J gave up 5 bases; unmatched junction bases: 3. The CDR3 covers 14 residues. The CDR3 protein is CSARGLAGVDTQYF. DNA of the CDR3: TGCAGTGCTAGAGGCCTAGCGGGAGTAGATACGCAGTATTTT.